The 3 T cell receptor beta chains presented below share a single source sample, sequenced in a study of radiotherapy plus CTLA-4 blockade in lung cancer. Profiled with immunoSEQ multiplex PCR; TCRdb holds only in-frame clones, not every one. This table has about 70,000 clones, 70% to 80% appearing once. The input for sequencing was peripheral blood, taken from a patient treated with radiotherapy plus ipilimumab. All receptors derive from a human donor with non-small cell lung cancer whose response to radiotherapy plus ipilimumab could not be evaluated. Some clones in this sample may be carry-over from other donors' samples.

The rearrangement links TRBV18 to TRBJ1-1, with D tentatively TRBD1 (6 bases). Germline lookup yields CDR1 KGHSH and CDR2 LQKENI. This CDR3 is 14 amino acids long. Trimming pared 3 bases from V and 1 base from J, leaving 9 bases between. CDR3 nucleotides: TGTGCCAGCTCACCGCGACAGGCGAACACTGAAGCTTTCTTT. As protein: CASSPRQANTEAFF.

The rearrangement joins TRBV4-1 to TRBJ2-3; TRBD2 matches 10 bases. J gave up 2 bases and V 0 bases, and 5 bases lay outside the gene matches. The CDR3 consists of 17 residues. Germline CDR1 and CDR2: MGHRA and YSYEKL. CDR3 sequence (DNA): TGCGCCAGCAGCCAAGATAATGGACTAGCGGTCACAGATACGCAGTATTTT. Translated, it gives CASSQDNGLAVTDTQYF.

This chain links TRBV9 with TRBJ2-6; D unclear. The CDR3 covers 16 residues. Trimming took 4 bases from V and 0 from J, leaving 11 bases between them. CDR1 is SGDLS and CDR2 is YYNGEE in the germline V gene. CDR3 nucleotide sequence: TGTGCCAGCAGCTCAGATAGGAGCTCTGGGGCCAACGTCCTGACTTTC. As protein: CASSSDRSSGANVLTF.